The rows below give T cell receptor beta chains drawn from one sample of a study of T cells after yellow fever vaccination. Via MiXCR, TCRdb re-called the 5' RACE reads, giving one row per CDR3 protein. The sample shows 300,000 to 400,000 distinct CDR3 sequences, approximately 12% of them seen only once. The sample consisted of CD4+ T cells sorted from PBMCs, taken 15 days after the yellow fever booster vaccination. The receptors were gathered from a man between 18 and 29 years old who received the YFV17D yellow fever vaccine. Each CDR3 is given with its conserved first and last residue. Not all rows give a size; the values are once, few, many and, for expanded clones, a class.

>TRBJ2-7|many|TRBV3-1
CASSQEGQVYEQYF
>TRBJ2-1|few|TRBV5-1
CASSLERGAYNEQFF
>TRBJ1-2|NA|TRBV9
CASSAQRNYGYTF
>TRBJ2-7|NA|TRBV3-1
CASSHFGLAGGFYEQYF
>TRBJ2-1|many|TRBV11-2
CASSLWIVQGNEQFF
>TRBJ1-1|NA|TRBV24-1
CARKSVNTANTEAFF
>TRBJ1-4|NA|TRBV9
CASSGDPGGEKLFF
>TRBJ2-7|NA|TRBV20-1
CSANDRGQEQYF
>TRBJ2-1|NA|TRBV5-1
CASSLGAGSDEQFF
>TRBJ1-4|NA|TRBV4-1
CASSQGVQGIREKLFF
>TRBJ1-6|few|TRBV6-2/TRBV6-3
CASTVQGNSPLHF
>TRBJ2-2|few|TRBV6-6
CASSYRSSHTGELFF
>TRBJ2-1|many|TRBV24-1
CATSDSGRGYNEQFF
>TRBJ2-1|NA|TRBV7-2
CASISELAGGGYNEQFF
>TRBJ1-5|NA|TRBV9
CASSVGGQGNQPQHF
>TRBJ1-1|NA|TRBV29-1
CSVTKNLEAFF
>TRBJ2-3|many|TRBV27
CASRLGDTQYF
>TRBJ1-1|NA|TRBV5-1
CASRKTGNTEAFF
>TRBJ1-1|NA|TRBV28
CASKREEAVKTEAFF
>TRBJ1-2|NA|TRBV20-1
CSARVSPGQYTSANYGYTF
>TRBJ2-5|many|TRBV5-1
CASSPGPTWETQYF
>TRBJ1-5|many|TRBV7-9
CASSSGRSNQPQHF
>TRBJ2-2|few|TRBV5-5
CASSFRGGGELFF
>TRBJ2-1|NA|TRBV9
CASSVEGRRGPQFF
>TRBJ1-2|few|TRBV2
CASSPPPGYTF